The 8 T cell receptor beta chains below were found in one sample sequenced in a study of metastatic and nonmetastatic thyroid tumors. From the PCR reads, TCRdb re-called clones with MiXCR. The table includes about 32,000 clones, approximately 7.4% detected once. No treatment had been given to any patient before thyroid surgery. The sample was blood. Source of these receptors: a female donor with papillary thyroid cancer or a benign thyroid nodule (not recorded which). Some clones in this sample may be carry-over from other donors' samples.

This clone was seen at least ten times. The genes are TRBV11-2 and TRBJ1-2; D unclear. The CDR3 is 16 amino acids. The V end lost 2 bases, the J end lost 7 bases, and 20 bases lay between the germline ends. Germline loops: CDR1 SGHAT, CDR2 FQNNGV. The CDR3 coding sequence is TGTGCCAGCAGCTTATCCTTGGACGATGGTAGACGTGGCTACACCTTC. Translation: CASSLSLDDGRRGYTF.

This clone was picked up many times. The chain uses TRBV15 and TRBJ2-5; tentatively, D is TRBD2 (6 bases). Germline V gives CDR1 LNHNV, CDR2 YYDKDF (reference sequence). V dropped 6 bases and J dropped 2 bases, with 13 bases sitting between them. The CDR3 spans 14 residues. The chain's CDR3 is CATREGTRQETQYF. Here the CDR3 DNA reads TGTGCCACCAGGGAGGGAACCAGACAAGAGACCCAGTACTTC.

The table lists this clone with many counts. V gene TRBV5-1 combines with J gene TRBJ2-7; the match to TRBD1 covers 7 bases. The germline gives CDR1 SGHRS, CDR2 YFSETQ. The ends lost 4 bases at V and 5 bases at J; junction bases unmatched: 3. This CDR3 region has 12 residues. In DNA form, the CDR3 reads TGCGCCAGCAGCCTAGACAGGGACGAGCAGTACTTC. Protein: CASSLDRDEQYF.

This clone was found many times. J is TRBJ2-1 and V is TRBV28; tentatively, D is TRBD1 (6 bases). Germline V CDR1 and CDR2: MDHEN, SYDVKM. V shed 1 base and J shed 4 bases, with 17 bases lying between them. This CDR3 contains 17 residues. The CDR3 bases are TGTGCCAGCAGTTTATTCACCGGGACACTTTCATACAATGAGCAGTTCTTC. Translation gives CASSLFTGTLSYNEQFF.

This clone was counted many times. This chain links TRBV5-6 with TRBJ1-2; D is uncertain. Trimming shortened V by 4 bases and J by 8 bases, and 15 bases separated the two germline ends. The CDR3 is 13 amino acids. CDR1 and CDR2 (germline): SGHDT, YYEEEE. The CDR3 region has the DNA TGTGCCAGCAGCCTCCCCCGCGTCAGCGGCTACACCTTC. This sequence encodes CASSLPRVSGYTF.

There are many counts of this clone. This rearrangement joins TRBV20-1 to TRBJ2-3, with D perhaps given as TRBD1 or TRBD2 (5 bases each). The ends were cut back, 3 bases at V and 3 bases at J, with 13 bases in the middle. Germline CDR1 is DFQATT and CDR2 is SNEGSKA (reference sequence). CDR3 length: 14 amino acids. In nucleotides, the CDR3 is TGCAGTGCTAGCATGGGGACGGGAACAGATACGCAGTATTTT. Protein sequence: CSASMGTGTDTQYF.

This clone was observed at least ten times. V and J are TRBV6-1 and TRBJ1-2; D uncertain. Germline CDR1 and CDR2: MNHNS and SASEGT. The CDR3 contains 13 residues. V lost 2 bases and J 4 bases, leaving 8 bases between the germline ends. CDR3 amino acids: CASSESGSYGYTF. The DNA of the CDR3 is TGTGCCAGCAGTGAATCCGGAAGCTATGGCTACACCTTC.

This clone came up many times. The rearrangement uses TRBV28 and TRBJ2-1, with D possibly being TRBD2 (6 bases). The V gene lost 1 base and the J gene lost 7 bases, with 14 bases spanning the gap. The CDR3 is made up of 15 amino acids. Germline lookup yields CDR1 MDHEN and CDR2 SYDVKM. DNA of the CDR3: TGTGCCAGCAGTTTATTTGGTTCCGCGGGAAATGAGCAGTTCTTC. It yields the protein CASSLFGSAGNEQFF.